This T cell receptor beta chain stems from a study of blood T cell repertoires in COVID-19. About the study: Researchers got acute and convalescent COVID-19 samples from the United States, Italy and Spain.

The germline gives CDR1 ENHRY, CDR2 SYGVKD. Trimming removed 10 bases at V and 3 bases at J, with 17 bases between. This CDR3 has 14 amino acids. Profiled with immunoSEQ multiplex PCR; TCRdb holds only in-frame clones, not every one. The sample lists 350,000 to 400,000 clones, 75% to 90% occurring once. The source material was PBMCs or T cells enriched from blood (not recorded which). The source of this sequence is a man younger than 35 who had recovered from COVID-19. The chain employs TRBV10-3 and TRBJ2-3; TRBD1 is a possible D gene (5 bases). The CDR3 sequence is CATRPGLGTDTQYF. The CDR3, as DNA: TGTGCCACGAGGCCAGGGCTAGGGACAGATACGCAGTATTTT.